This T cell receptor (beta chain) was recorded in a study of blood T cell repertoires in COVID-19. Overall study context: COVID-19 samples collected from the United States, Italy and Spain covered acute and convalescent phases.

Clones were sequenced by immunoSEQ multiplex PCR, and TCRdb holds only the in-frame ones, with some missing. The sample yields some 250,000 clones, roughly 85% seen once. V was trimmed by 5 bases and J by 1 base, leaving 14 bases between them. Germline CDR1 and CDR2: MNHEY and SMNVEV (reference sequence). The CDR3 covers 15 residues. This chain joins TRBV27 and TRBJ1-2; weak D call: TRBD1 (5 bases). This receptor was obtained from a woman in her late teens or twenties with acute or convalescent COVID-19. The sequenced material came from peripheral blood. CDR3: CASSPAGGDNYGYTF. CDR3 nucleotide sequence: TGTGCCAGCAGTCCCGCCGGGGGAGATAACTATGGCTACACCTTC.